Following are 23 T cell receptor beta chains from one sample sequenced in a study of T cells in Graves' hyperthyroidism and ophthalmopathy. Amplification of TCR beta CDR3 regions used RNA as the template. First-round RT-PCR targeting the TCR CDR3 was performed with the HTBI primer set. TCRdb independently ran MiXCR on the multiplex PCR reads; one entry per CDR3 protein. The sample contains approximately 640,000 distinct CDR3 sequences, around 15% of which appear only once. Material for sequencing was blood. These receptors were collected from a woman between 25 and 40 years old with Graves' hyperthyroidism.

This clonotype was counted many times. V usage is TRBV28 and J usage is TRBJ2-7; no definite D call. This CDR3 is built from 11 residues. Per germline, CDR1 MDHEN and CDR2 SYDVKM. Trimming took 5 bases from V and 4 from J, leaving 6 bases between them. CDR3 nucleotides: TGTGCCAGCAGTGTTAGGTACGAGCAGTACTTC. Its protein product is CASSVRYEQYF.

The chain combines TRBV14 with TRBJ2-2; no clear D gene. V was trimmed by 0 bases and J by 5 bases, leaving 7 bases between them. The germline V gene encodes CDR1 SGHDN and CDR2 FVKESK. CDR3 length: 14 amino acids. The CDR3 reads CASSQDIRTGELFF. CDR3 in DNA: TGTGCCAGCAGCCAAGATATAAGAACCGGGGAGCTGTTTTTT. The variable domain in full, completed from reference TRBV14 and TRBJ2-2, reads EAGVTQFPSHSVIEKGQTVTLRCDPISGHDNLYWYRRVMGKEIKFLLHFVKESKQDESGMPNNRFLAERTGGTYSTLKVQPAELEDSGVYFCASSQDIRTGELFFGEGSRLTVL.

The table lists this clonotype with a few counts. The chain carries TRBV7-9 and TRBJ2-1; TRBD2 matches 12 bases. Germline CDR1 reads SEHNR; CDR2 reads FQNEAQ (reference sequence). The CDR3 consists of 17 residues. J was trimmed by 6 bases and V by 4 bases; bases with no gene match: 10. The CDR3 loop is CASSSPTSGRLGNEQFF. CDR3 bases: TGTGCCAGCAGCTCCCCGACTAGCGGGAGATTAGGCAATGAGCAGTTCTTC. The full variable domain, its missing parts supplied by reference TRBV7-9 and TRBJ2-1, is DTGVSQNPRHKITKRGQNVTFRCDPISEHNRLYWYRQTLGQGPEFLTYFQNEAQLEKSRLLSDRFSAERPKGSFSTLEIQRTEQGDSAMYLCASSSPTSGRLGNEQFFGPGTRLTVL.

The chain links TRBV14 to TRBJ1-2; perhaps TRBD1 as D (5 bases). Germline CDR1 reads SGHDN; CDR2 reads FVKESK. This CDR3 region has 13 residues. The germline V and J ends were trimmed by 5 bases and 2 bases, with 9 bases remaining between them. For the CDR3, the DNA is TGTGCCAGCAGCGCGGGGACGAACTATGGCTACACCTTC. This gives the protein CASSAGTNYGYTF.

This clonotype was observed a handful of times. The V call is TRBV6-1, the J call TRBJ1-1; 9 bases agree with TRBD1. Germline loops: CDR1 MNHNS, CDR2 SASEGT. This CDR3 has 15 residues. The J segment lost 2 bases and the V segment lost 5 bases, leaving 6 bases of the junction unmatched. As DNA, the CDR3 is TGTGCCAGCAGTAGGACAGGGGTGTCCAACACTGAAGCTTTCTTT. It yields the protein CASSRTGVSNTEAFF.

This clonotype has a count of ten or more. The V call is TRBV7-8, the J call TRBJ1-1, with D uncertain. V lost 7 bases and J lost 1, with 10 bases in between. The CDR3 is 13 residues long. The germline V gene has CDR1 SGHVS and CDR2 FQNEAQ. The CDR3 DNA is TGTGCCAGCACCCCCCACAAGAACACTGAAGCTTTCTTT. Protein sequence: CASTPHKNTEAFF.

The table lists this clonotype with a few counts. The chain uses TRBV7-3 and TRBJ2-3; possibly TRBD2 for D (6 bases). Germline V gene data show CDR1 as SGHTA and CDR2 as FQGTGA. The CDR3 extends over 14 amino acids. V lost 5 bases to trimming and J lost 4 bases, with 13 bases between them. This CDR3 is CASSPTSSPDTQYF. The CDR3 region has the DNA TGTGCCAGCAGCCCGACTAGTTCCCCAGATACGCAGTATTTT. The full variable domain, its missing parts supplied by reference TRBV7-3 and TRBJ2-3, is GAGVSQTPSNKVTEKGKYVELRCDPISGHTALYWYRQSLGQGPEFLIYFQGTGAADDSGLPNDRFFAVRPEGSVSTLKIQRTERGDSAVYLCASSPTSSPDTQYFGPGTRLTVL.

The rearrangement joins TRBV5-1 to TRBJ2-6; the match to TRBD1 covers 8 bases. Germline V gives CDR1 SGHRS, CDR2 YFSETQ. The V and J ends lost 5 bases and 0 bases, in that order; junction bases with no gene match: 7. This CDR3 region has 17 residues. CDR3 loop: CASSSGTGSSGANVLTF. As DNA, the CDR3 is TGCGCCAGCAGTTCCGGGACAGGAAGCTCTGGGGCCAACGTCCTGACTTTC.

There are many counts of this clonotype. This chain links TRBV20-1 with TRBJ2-7; D gene uncertain. CDR3 length: 11 amino acids. Germline CDR1 DFQATT, CDR2 SNEGSKA (reference sequence). Trimming removed 4 bases from V and 3 bases from J, with 7 bases in between. The DNA of the CDR3 is TGCAGTGCTACTCCCTTCTACGAGCAGTACTTC. Translation: CSATPFYEQYF.

The CDR3 reads CAWSVRSDTQYF. The CDR3 region has the DNA TGTGCCTGGAGTGTACGCTCAGATACGCAGTATTTT. The chain has TRBV30 and TRBJ2-3; D gene ambiguous. V dropped 0 bases and J dropped 4 bases, with 5 bases sitting between them. CDR1 is GTSNPN and CDR2 is SVGIG in the germline V gene (reference sequence). The CDR3 loop spans 12 amino acids.

This clonotype occurred a few times. This chain uses TRBV7-2 with TRBJ1-1; TRBD1 matches 9 bases. The CDR3 has 16 amino acids. The germline V gene encodes CDR1 SGHTA and CDR2 FQGNSA. Trimming took 3 bases from V and 1 from J; bases not matched to a gene: 6. The CDR3 DNA reads as TGTGCCAGCAGCTTTGGGACAGGGATTCAGAACACTGAAGCTTTCTTT. Protein product: CASSFGTGIQNTEAFF.

J is TRBJ2-2 and V is TRBV12-3 or TRBV12-4; D tentatively fits TRBD1 or TRBD2 (6 bases each). This CDR3 region has 15 residues. Trimming pared 1 base from V and 6 bases from J, leaving 12 bases between. CDR3 sequence: CASSLVGGLAGELFF. CDR3 bases: TGTGCCAGCAGTTTAGTGGGGGGCTTGGCCGGGGAGCTGTTTTTT.

This clonotype was seen at least ten times. The gene calls are TRBV7-3 and TRBJ2-3; TRBD1 might be the D (5 bases). Trimming pared 1 base from V and 3 bases from J, leaving 11 bases between. The CDR3 length is 15 residues. The V gene's germline CDR1 is SGHTA and CDR2 FQGTGA. CDR3 nucleotide sequence: TGTGCCAGCAGCTTAAGGGGCGGAGCTACAGATACGCAGTATTTT. This codes for CASSLRGGATDTQYF. The full variable domain, in which reference TRBV7-3 and TRBJ2-3 provide the parts outside the CDR3, is GAGVSQTPSNKVTEKGKYVELRCDPISGHTALYWYRQSLGQGPEFLIYFQGTGAADDSGLPNDRFFAVRPEGSVSTLKIQRTERGDSAVYLCASSLRGGATDTQYFGPGTRLTVL.

The genes are TRBV4-1 and TRBJ1-1, with D uncertain. V lost 5 bases and J 0 bases, leaving 16 bases between the germline ends. Per germline, CDR1 MGHRA and CDR2 YSYEKL. CDR3 length equals 16 residues. The CDR3 DNA reads as TGCGCCAGCAGCTCGACCCCCATACACTTGAACACTGAAGCTTTCTTT. Protein: CASSSTPIHLNTEAFF.

The sample holds many counts of this clonotype. This CDR3 reads CAWSVLRDRDNEQFF. CDR3 sequence (DNA): TGTGCCTGGAGTGTTCTTCGGGACAGAGACAATGAGCAGTTCTTC. The chain joins TRBV30 to TRBJ2-1; 7 bases are a match to TRBD1. J lost 5 bases, V lost 0 bases, and 7 bases had no gene match. The germline V gene encodes CDR1 GTSNPN and CDR2 SVGIG (reference sequence). This CDR3 is 15 amino acids long.

Only a few counts were recorded for this clonotype. The J gene is TRBJ1-2, the V gene TRBV15; D gene uncertain. The CDR3 is made up of 16 amino acids. Germline V lookup: CDR1 LNHNV, CDR2 YYDKDF (reference sequence). V lost 0 bases and J 0 bases, leaving 11 bases between the germline ends. The CDR3 DNA is TGTGCCACCAGCAGAGATCTTTGGACTTCTAACTATGGCTACACCTTC. It specifies CATSRDLWTSNYGYTF.

This clonotype was detected many times. The chain couples TRBV5-1 to TRBJ2-7, with 7 bases aligning to TRBD2. V was pared by 0 bases and J by 7 bases, with 4 bases of the junction left unmatched. Germline CDR1 reads SGHRS; CDR2 reads YFSETQ. The CDR3 sequence is 13 residues long. In nucleotides, the CDR3 is TGCGCCAGCAGCTTGGTGGCGGGAGTAGAGCAGTACTTC. Protein: CASSLVAGVEQYF.

This clonotype was seen a handful of times. The chain couples TRBV20-1 to TRBJ2-2; the match to TRBD2 covers 7 bases. Germline V gene lookup returns CDR1 DFQATT and CDR2 SNEGSKA (reference sequence). Losses at the gene ends were 5 bases for V and 0 bases for J; bases not matched to a gene: 3. The CDR3 contains 14 residues. The CDR3 nucleotides are TGCAGTGCTTCCGGGACTACGAACACCGGGGAGCTGTTTTTT. Protein: CSASGTTNTGELFF.

Of note for this clonotype: A much larger clone differs from this one at a single base, so this may be a read error. The chain is built from TRBV9 and TRBJ2-7; D may match TRBD1 or TRBD2 (5 bases each). Looked up from germline, CDR1 is SGDLS and CDR2 is YYNGEE. V lost 1 base and J 3 bases, leaving 14 bases between the germline ends. The CDR3 length is 15 residues. The CDR3 region has the DNA TGTGCCAGCAGCGTAAGAGGGGAGAGTAGCTACGAGCAGTACTTC. Its protein product is CASSVRGESSYEQYF.

This clonotype appeared many times. The chain joins TRBV28 to TRBJ1-1, with D hard to call. Trimming shortened V by 2 bases and J by 11 bases, and 21 bases separated the two germline ends. The length of the CDR3 is 15 residues. Germline-derived CDR1 and CDR2 are MDHEN and SYDVKM. In nucleotides, the CDR3 is TGTGCCAGCAGTTTACGCCGGGATACACGTCGGGCCGCTTTCTTT. This encodes CASSLRRDTRRAAFF.

The gene calls are TRBV19 and TRBJ2-7, with 13 bases fitting TRBD2. The ends lost 2 bases at V and 4 bases at J; junction bases unmatched: 5. This CDR3 is built from 16 residues. CDR1 and CDR2 (germline): LNHDA, SQIVND (reference sequence). CDR3 protein: CASSIFGLAGVYEQYF. CDR3 nucleotide sequence: TGTGCCAGTAGTATATTTGGACTAGCGGGAGTGTACGAGCAGTACTTC.

This clonotype was counted a few times. This rearrangement joins TRBV2 to TRBJ2-5, with a weak D call TRBD1 (6 bases). The germline V gene has CDR1 SNHLY and CDR2 FYNNEI. V gave up 9 bases and J gave up 5 bases, with 19 bases separating them. CDR3 size: 14 residues. CDR3 sequence reads: CASSREGVAETQYF. CDR3 nucleotide sequence: TGTGCCAGTTCAAGAGAGGGGGTAGCGGAGACCCAGTACTTC.

This clonotype was seen many times. The rearrangement joins TRBV7-6 to TRBJ2-5; D remains ambiguous. V shed 0 bases and J shed 2 bases, with 13 bases lying between them. The CDR3 has 16 residues. Germline V gene sequence: CDR1 SGHVS, CDR2 FNYEAQ. The CDR3 nucleotides read TGTGCCAGCAGCTTAGCGATTATCGAGACTCAAGAGACCCAGTACTTC. The encoded protein is CASSLAIIETQETQYF.